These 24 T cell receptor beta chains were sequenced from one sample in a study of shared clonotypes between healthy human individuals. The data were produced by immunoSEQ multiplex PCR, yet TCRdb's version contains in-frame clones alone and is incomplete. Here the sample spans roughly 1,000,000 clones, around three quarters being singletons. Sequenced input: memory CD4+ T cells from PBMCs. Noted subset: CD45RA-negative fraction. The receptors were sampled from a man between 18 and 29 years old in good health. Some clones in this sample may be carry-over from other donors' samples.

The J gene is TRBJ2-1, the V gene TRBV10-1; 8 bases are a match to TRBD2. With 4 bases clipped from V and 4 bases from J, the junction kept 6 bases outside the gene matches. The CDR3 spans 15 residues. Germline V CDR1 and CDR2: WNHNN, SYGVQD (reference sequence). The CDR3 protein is CASSAASGQYNEQFF. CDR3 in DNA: TGCGCCAGCAGTGCGGCTAGCGGGCAATACAATGAGCAGTTCTTC.

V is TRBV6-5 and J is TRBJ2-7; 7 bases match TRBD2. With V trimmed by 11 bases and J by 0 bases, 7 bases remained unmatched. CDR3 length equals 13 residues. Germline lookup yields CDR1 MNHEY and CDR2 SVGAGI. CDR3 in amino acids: CASAPGGSYEQYF. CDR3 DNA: TGTGCCTCCGCCCCGGGAGGCTCCTACGAGCAGTACTTC.

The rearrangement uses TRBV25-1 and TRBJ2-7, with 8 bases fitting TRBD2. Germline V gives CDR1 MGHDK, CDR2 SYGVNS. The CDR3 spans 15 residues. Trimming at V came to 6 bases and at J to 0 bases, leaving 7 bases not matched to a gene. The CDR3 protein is CASSPAGGLSYEQYF. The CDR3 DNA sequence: TGTGCCAGCAGCCCGGCGGGAGGACTCTCCTACGAGCAGTACTTC.

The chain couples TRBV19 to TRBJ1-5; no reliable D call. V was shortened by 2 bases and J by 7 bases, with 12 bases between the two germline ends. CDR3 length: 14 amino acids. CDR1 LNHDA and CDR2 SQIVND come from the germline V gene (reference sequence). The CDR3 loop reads CASSIRRPSQPQHF. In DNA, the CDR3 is TGTGCCAGTAGTATAAGGAGACCTTCCCAGCCCCAGCATTTT.

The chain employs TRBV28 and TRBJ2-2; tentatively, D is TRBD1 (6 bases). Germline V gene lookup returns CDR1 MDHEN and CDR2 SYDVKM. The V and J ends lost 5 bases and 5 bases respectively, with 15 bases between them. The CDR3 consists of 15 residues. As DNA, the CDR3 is TGTGCCAGCAGTCATAGTATGGGGGCGACCGGGGAGCTGTTTTTT. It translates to CASSHSMGATGELFF. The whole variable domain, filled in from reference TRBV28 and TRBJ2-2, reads DVKVTQSSRYLVKRTGEKVFLECVQDMDHENMFWYRQDPGLGLRLIYFSYDVKMKEKGDIPEGYSVSREKKERFSLILESASTNQTSMYLCASSHSMGATGELFFGEGSRLTVL.

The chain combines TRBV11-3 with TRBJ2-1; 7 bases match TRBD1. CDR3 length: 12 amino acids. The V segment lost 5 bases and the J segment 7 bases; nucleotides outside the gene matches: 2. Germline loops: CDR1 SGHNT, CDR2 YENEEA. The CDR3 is CASSVQGNEQFF. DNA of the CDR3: TGTGCCAGCAGCGTACAGGGGAATGAGCAGTTCTTC.

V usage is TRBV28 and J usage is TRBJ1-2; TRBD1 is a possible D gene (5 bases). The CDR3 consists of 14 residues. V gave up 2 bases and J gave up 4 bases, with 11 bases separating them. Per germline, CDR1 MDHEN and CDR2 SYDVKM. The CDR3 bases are TGTGCCAGCAGTTTAAGACAGACAGTCTATGGCTACACCTTC. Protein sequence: CASSLRQTVYGYTF.

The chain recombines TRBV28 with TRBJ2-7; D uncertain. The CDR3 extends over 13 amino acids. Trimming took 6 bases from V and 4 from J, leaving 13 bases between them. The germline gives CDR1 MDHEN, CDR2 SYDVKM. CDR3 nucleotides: TGTGCCAGCAGCTATTCCCCCGTTTACGAGCAGTACTTC. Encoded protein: CASSYSPVYEQYF.

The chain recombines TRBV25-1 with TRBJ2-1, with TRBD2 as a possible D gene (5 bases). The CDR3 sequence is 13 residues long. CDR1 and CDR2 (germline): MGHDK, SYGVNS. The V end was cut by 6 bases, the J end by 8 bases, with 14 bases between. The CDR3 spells CASSETGRDEQFF. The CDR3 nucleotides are TGTGCCAGCAGCGAGACCGGGCGGGATGAGCAGTTCTTC.

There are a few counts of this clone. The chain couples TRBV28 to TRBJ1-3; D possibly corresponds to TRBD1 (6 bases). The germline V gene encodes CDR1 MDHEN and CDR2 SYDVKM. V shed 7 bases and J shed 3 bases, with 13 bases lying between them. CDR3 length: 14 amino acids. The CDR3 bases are TGTGCCAGCAATGGGGGGGGCTTTGGAAACACCATATATTTT. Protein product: CASNGGGFGNTIYF.

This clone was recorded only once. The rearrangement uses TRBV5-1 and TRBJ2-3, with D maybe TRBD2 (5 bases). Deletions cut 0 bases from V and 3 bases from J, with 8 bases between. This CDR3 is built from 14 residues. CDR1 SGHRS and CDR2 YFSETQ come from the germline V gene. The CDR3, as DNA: TGCGCCAGCAGCTTGGTTCCGGGGACAGATACGCAGTATTTT. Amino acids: CASSLVPGTDTQYF.

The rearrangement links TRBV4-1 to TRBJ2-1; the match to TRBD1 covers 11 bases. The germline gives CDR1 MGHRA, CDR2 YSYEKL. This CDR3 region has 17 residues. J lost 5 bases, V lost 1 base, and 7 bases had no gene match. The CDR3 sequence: CASSQGTGGVLNNEQFF. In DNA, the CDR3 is TGCGCCAGCAGCCAAGGGACAGGGGGCGTGTTGAACAATGAGCAGTTCTTC.

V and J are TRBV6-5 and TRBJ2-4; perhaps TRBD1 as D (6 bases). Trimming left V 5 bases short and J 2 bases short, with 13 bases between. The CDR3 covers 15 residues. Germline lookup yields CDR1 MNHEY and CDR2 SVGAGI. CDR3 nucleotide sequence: TGTGCCAGCAGTACAGGGTGGGGGACCAAAAACATTCAGTACTTC. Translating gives CASSTGWGTKNIQYF.

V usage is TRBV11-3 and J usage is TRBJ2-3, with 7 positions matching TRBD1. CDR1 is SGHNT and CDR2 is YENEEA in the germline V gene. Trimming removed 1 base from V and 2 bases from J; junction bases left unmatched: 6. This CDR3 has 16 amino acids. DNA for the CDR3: TGTGCCAGCAGCTTAGGCGACAGGGTCTCCACAGATACGCAGTATTTT. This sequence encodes CASSLGDRVSTDTQYF.

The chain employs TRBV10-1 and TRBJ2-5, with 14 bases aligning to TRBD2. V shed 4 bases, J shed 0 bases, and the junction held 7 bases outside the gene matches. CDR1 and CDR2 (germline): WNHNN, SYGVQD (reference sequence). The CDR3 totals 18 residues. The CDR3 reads CASSAGTSGRQYQETQYF. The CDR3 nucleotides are TGCGCCAGCAGTGCCGGGACTAGCGGGAGACAGTACCAAGAGACCCAGTACTTC.

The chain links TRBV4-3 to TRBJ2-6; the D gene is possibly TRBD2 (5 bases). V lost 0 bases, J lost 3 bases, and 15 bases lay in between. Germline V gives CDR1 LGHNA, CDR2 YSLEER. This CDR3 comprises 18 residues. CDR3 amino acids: CASSQDLGSEYGANVLTF. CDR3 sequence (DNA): TGCGCCAGCAGCCAAGATCTCGGTAGCGAATATGGGGCCAACGTCCTGACTTTC.

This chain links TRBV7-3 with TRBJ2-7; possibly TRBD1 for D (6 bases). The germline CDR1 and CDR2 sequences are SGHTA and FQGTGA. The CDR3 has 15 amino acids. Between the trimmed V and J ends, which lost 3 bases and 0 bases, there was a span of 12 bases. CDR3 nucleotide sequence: TGTGCCAGCAGCTTTCCCGGGACAACCTCCTACGAGCAGTACTTC. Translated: CASSFPGTTSYEQYF.

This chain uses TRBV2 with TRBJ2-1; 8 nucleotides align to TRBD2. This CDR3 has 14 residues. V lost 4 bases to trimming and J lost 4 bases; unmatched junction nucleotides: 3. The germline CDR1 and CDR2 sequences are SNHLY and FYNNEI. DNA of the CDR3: TGTGCCAGCAGTGTGGGGACTAGGTACAATGAGCAGTTCTTC. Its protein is CASSVGTRYNEQFF.

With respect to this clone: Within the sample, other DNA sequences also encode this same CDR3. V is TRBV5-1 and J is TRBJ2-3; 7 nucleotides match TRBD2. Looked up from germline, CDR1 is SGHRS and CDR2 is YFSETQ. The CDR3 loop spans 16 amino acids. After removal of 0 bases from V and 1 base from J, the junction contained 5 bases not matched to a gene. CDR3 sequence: CASSLVGTSGTDTQYF. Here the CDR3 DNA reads TGCGCCAGCAGCTTGGTGGGTACTAGCGGCACAGATACGCAGTATTTT.

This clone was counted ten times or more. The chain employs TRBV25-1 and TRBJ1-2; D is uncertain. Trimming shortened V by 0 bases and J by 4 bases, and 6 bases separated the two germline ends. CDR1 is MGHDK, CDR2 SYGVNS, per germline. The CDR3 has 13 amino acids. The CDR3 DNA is TGTGCCAGCAGTGAATATACGGGCTATGGCTACACCTTC. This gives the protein CASSEYTGYGYTF.

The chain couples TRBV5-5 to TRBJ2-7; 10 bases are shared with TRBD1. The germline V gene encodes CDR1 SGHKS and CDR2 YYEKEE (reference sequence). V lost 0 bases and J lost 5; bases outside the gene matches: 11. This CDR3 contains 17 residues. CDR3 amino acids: CASSLAATGGAGHEQYF. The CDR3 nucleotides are TGTGCCAGCAGCTTGGCAGCGACAGGGGGCGCCGGCCACGAGCAGTACTTC.

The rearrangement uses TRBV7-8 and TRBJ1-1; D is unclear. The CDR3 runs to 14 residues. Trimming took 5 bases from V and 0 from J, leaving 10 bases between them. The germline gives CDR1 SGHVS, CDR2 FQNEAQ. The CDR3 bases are TGTGCCAGCAGCCCTACAGCCCTGAACACTGAAGCTTTCTTT. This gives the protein CASSPTALNTEAFF.

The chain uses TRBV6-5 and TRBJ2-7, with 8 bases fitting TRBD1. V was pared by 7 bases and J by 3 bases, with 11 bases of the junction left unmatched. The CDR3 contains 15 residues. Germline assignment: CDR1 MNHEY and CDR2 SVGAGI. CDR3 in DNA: TGTGCCAGCACCGATCGTCAGGGGGCGGGCTACGAGCAGTACTTC. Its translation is CASTDRQGAGYEQYF.

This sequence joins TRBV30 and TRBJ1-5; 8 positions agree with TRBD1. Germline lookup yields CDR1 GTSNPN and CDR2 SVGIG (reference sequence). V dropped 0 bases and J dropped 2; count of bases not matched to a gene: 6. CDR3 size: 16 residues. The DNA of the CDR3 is TGTGCCTGGAGTGTACGTCGGGGACAGGGCAATCAGCCCCAGCATTTT. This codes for CAWSVRRGQGNQPQHF.